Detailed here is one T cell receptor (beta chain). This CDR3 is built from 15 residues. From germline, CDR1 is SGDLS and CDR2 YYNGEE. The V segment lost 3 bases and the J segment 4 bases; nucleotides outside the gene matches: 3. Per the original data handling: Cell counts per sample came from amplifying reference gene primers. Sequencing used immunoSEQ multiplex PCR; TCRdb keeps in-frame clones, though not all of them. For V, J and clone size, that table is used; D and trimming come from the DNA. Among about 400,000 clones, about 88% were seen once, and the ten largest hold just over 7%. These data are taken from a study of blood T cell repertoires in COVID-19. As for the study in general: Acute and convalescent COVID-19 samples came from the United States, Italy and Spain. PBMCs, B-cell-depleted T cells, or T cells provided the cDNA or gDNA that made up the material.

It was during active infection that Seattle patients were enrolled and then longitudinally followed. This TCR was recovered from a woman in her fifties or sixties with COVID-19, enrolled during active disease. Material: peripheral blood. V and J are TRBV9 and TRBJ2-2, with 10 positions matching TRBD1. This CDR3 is CASSGWDRGTGELFF. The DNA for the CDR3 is TGTGCCAGCAGCGGCTGGGACAGGGGCACCGGGGAGCTGTTTTTT.